Listed below are T cell receptor beta chains from one sample, sequenced in a study of T cells in Graves' hyperthyroidism and ophthalmopathy. MiXCR was run by TCRdb on the multiplex PCR reads, yielding one entry per CDR3 protein. The profile shows hundreds of thousands of distinct CDR3 sequences, 15% to 20% of them singletons. The sequenced sample was blood. These receptors were obtained from a woman aged 25 to 39 with Graves' hyperthyroidism. Each CDR3 is given with its conserved first and last residue. Fields, in order: clone size, V gene, J gene, CDR3 length, CDR3 protein. Clone size, where shown, is once, few, many, or a class for clones that have expanded.

clone_size: many; v_call: TRBV5-1; j_call: TRBJ2-7; cdr3_length: 13; cdr3_aa: CASSLEQSYEQYF
clone_size: NA; v_call: TRBV3-1; j_call: TRBJ1-2; cdr3_length: 14; cdr3_aa: CASSQDIYRNGYTF
clone_size: many; v_call: TRBV20-1; j_call: TRBJ1-1; cdr3_length: 14; cdr3_aa: CSPNDGLTNTEAFF
clone_size: NA; v_call: TRBV11-2; j_call: TRBJ2-1; cdr3_length: 18; cdr3_aa: CASSPRTSGRITYNEQFF
clone_size: many; v_call: TRBV5-5; j_call: TRBJ1-4; cdr3_length: 14; cdr3_aa: CASSATAYNEKLFF
clone_size: NA; v_call: TRBV20-1; j_call: TRBJ2-1; cdr3_length: 15; cdr3_aa: CSAREGLETFLKQFF
clone_size: few; v_call: TRBV10-1; j_call: TRBJ2-7; cdr3_length: 14; cdr3_aa: CASSRTGEVNEQYF
clone_size: many; v_call: TRBV10-2; j_call: TRBJ2-3; cdr3_length: 13; cdr3_aa: CASTLAGTDTQYF
clone_size: few; v_call: TRBV20-1; j_call: TRBJ1-1; cdr3_length: 13; cdr3_aa: CGARNRVNTEAFF
clone_size: few; v_call: TRBV7-3; j_call: TRBJ2-1; cdr3_length: 16; cdr3_aa: CASERGAGGPKDEQFF
clone_size: many; v_call: TRBV28; j_call: TRBJ1-1; cdr3_length: 14; cdr3_aa: CASSLGHTSTEAFF
clone_size: NA; v_call: TRBV7-2; j_call: TRBJ2-6; cdr3_length: 17; cdr3_aa: CASSLGTWASGANVLTF
clone_size: many; v_call: TRBV20-1; j_call: TRBJ1-1; cdr3_length: 13; cdr3_aa: CSASQTVNTEAFF
clone_size: NA; v_call: TRBV7-2; j_call: TRBJ2-7; cdr3_length: 16; cdr3_aa: CASSISSPGLAGEQYF
clone_size: many; v_call: TRBV11-2; j_call: TRBJ2-7; cdr3_length: 14; cdr3_aa: CASSLDRGTYEQYF
clone_size: many; v_call: TRBV7-2; j_call: TRBJ2-5; cdr3_length: 18; cdr3_aa: CASSSMPLAGGRTETQYF
clone_size: many; v_call: TRBV7-8; j_call: TRBJ2-7; cdr3_length: 15; cdr3_aa: CASSSLRTSGYEQYF
clone_size: NA; v_call: TRBV6-2/TRBV6-3; j_call: TRBJ2-4; cdr3_length: 17; cdr3_aa: CASSYAGLAGDENIQYF
clone_size: few; v_call: TRBV5-1; j_call: TRBJ2-1; cdr3_length: 15; cdr3_aa: CASSLASGRDYEQFF
clone_size: few; v_call: TRBV4-3; j_call: TRBJ2-2; cdr3_length: 17; cdr3_aa: CASSQDRAGEDTGELFF
clone_size: many; v_call: TRBV28; j_call: TRBJ1-1; cdr3_length: 15; cdr3_aa: CASTTDRGGDTEAFF
clone_size: NA; v_call: TRBV6-1; j_call: TRBJ2-3; cdr3_length: 15; cdr3_aa: CASTQTSGEADTQYF
clone_size: NA; v_call: TRBV14; j_call: TRBJ2-3; cdr3_length: 15; cdr3_aa: CASSQVAGITDTQYF
clone_size: few; v_call: TRBV29-1; j_call: TRBJ2-7; cdr3_length: 12; cdr3_aa: CSVVGNSYKQYF
clone_size: many; v_call: TRBV7-2; j_call: TRBJ1-1; cdr3_length: 15; cdr3_aa: CASSLAGTSNTEAFF
clone_size: many; v_call: TRBV2; j_call: TRBJ1-1; cdr3_length: 14; cdr3_aa: CASRFDWGLTEAFF
clone_size: NA; v_call: TRBV7-2; j_call: TRBJ2-5; cdr3_length: 14; cdr3_aa: CASSLMRGRETQYF
clone_size: few; v_call: TRBV20-1; j_call: TRBJ2-3; cdr3_length: 16; cdr3_aa: CSAKAPGTSRTDTQYF
clone_size: many; v_call: TRBV28; j_call: TRBJ2-7; cdr3_length: 15; cdr3_aa: CASSPVHGNSYEQYF
clone_size: few; v_call: TRBV3-1; j_call: TRBJ2-7; cdr3_length: 16; cdr3_aa: CASSQLGLAGYLSQYF
clone_size: few; v_call: TRBV4-1; j_call: TRBJ1-2; cdr3_length: 14; cdr3_aa: CASTTGEWDYGYTF
clone_size: NA; v_call: TRBV12-3/TRBV12-4; j_call: TRBJ1-2; cdr3_length: 14; cdr3_aa: CASSLQGQNYGYTF
clone_size: few; v_call: TRBV10-3; j_call: TRBJ2-5; cdr3_length: 15; cdr3_aa: CASSGASGRKETQYF
clone_size: few; v_call: TRBV29-1; j_call: TRBJ1-1; cdr3_length: 12; cdr3_aa: CSVTQRVTEAFF
clone_size: NA; v_call: TRBV6-1; j_call: TRBJ1-2; cdr3_length: 13; cdr3_aa: CASSSNPNYGYTF
clone_size: few; v_call: TRBV20-1; j_call: TRBJ2-5; cdr3_length: 15; cdr3_aa: CSAAVGVSYQETQYF
clone_size: many; v_call: TRBV29-1; j_call: TRBJ2-7; cdr3_length: 12; cdr3_aa: CSVESGRNEQYF
clone_size: NA; v_call: TRBV7-8; j_call: TRBJ2-2; cdr3_length: 16; cdr3_aa: CASSALAGASGGELFF
clone_size: NA; v_call: TRBV18; j_call: TRBJ1-1; cdr3_length: 15; cdr3_aa: CASSLLEGENTEAFF
clone_size: many; v_call: TRBV7-7; j_call: TRBJ2-1; cdr3_length: 15; cdr3_aa: CASSRLAGDYNEQFF